This T cell receptor beta chain was obtained from a study of T cells in Graves' hyperthyroidism and ophthalmopathy. Amplified regions were TCR beta CDR3 sequences from RNA transcripts. Using the HTBI primer set, a first-round RT-PCR was run on the TCR CDR3. TCRdb analysed the multiplex PCR reads with MiXCR anew, one entry per CDR3 protein. The sample has a few hundred thousand distinct CDR3 sequences; 13% are singletons. Germline-derived CDR1 and CDR2 are DFQATT and SNEGSKA (reference sequence). V lost 4 bases, J lost 9 bases, and 7 bases stayed unmatched. The CDR3 loop spans 13 amino acids. The table lists this clonotype with a count of one.

The origin of this receptor is a woman aged 18-29 years with Graves' hyperthyroidism. The rearrangement joins TRBV20-1 to TRBJ2-1; 9 bases are a match to TRBD2. Source material: blood. The CDR3 DNA sequence: TGCAGTGCTAAGCCTGGGACTAGCAGTGAGCAGTTCTTC. Protein sequence: CSAKPGTSSEQFF.